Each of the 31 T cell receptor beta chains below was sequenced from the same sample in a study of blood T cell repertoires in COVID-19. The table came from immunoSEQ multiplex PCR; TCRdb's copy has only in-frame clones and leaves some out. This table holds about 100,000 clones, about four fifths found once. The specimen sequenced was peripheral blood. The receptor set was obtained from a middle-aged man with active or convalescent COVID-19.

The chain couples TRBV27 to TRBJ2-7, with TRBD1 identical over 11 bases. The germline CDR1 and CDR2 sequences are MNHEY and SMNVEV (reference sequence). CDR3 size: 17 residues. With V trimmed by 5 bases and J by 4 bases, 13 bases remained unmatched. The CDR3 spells CASSPGQGASFVYEQYF. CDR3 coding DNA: TGTGCCAGCAGTCCTGGACAGGGGGCCTCCTTCGTTTACGAGCAGTACTTC.

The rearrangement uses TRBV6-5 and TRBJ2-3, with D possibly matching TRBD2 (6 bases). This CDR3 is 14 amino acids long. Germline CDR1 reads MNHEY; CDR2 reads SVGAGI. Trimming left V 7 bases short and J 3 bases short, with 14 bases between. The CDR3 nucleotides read TGTGCCAGCAAATCGGGGGTTAGTACAGATACGCAGTATTTT. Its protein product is CASKSGVSTDTQYF.

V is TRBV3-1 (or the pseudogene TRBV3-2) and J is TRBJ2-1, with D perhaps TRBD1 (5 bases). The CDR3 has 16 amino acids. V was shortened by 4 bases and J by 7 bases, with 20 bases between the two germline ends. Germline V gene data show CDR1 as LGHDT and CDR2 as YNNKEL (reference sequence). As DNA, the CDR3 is TGTGCCAGCAGCCTTGGGCCCGTGGGGCCAGGAAATGAGCAGTTCTTC. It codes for CASSLGPVGPGNEQFF.

The CDR3 loop reads CASRGTTQPLHF. The CDR3 DNA follows: TGTGCCAGCAGGGGGACAACACAACCCCTCCACTTT. The genes are TRBV6-5 and TRBJ1-6; tentatively, D is TRBD1 (6 bases). The CDR3 runs to 12 residues. In germline, CDR1 is MNHEY, CDR2 SVGAGI. The V and J ends lost 6 bases and 12 bases respectively, with 12 bases between them.

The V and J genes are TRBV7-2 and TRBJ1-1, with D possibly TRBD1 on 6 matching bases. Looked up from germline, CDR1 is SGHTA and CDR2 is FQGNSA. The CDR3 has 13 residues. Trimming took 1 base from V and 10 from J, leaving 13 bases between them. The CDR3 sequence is CASSLGWTVGAFF. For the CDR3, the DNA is TGTGCCAGCAGCTTAGGATGGACAGTCGGAGCTTTCTTT.

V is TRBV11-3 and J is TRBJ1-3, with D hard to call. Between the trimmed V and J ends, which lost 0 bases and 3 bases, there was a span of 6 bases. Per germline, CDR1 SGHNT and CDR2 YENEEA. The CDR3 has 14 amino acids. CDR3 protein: CASSLERGGNTIYF. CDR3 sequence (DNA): TGTGCCAGCAGCTTAGAGCGGGGTGGAAACACCATATATTTT.

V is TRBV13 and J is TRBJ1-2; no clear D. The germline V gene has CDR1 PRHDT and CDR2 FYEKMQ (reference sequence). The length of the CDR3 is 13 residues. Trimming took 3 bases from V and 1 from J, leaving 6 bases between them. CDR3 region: CASSFVSNYGYTF. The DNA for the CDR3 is TGTGCCAGCAGCTTTGTCAGTAACTATGGCTACACCTTC.

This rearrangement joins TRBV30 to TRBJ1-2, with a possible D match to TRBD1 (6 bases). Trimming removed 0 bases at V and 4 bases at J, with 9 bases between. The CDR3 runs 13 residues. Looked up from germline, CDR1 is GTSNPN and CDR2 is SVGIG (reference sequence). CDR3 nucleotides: TGTGCCTGGAGTGTAGGACAGTTCTATGGCTACACCTTC. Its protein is CAWSVGQFYGYTF.

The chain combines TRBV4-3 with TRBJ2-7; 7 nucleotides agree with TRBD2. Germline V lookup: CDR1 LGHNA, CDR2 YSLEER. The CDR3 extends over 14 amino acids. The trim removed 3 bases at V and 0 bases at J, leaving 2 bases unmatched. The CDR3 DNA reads TGCGCCAGCAGCCAGGAGCGGGGCTCCTACGAGCAGTACTTC. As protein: CASSQERGSYEQYF.

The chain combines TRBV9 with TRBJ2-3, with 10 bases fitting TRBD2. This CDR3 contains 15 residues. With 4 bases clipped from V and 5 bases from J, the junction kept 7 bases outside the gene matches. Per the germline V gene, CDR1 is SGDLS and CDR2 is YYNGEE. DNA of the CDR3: TGTGCCAGCAGCCCAGTGGCTAGCGGGGGAGATACGCAGTATTTT. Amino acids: CASSPVASGGDTQYF.

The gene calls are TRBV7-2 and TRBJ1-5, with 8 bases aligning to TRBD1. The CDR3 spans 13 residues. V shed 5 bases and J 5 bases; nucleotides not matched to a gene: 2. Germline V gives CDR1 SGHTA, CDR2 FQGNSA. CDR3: CASSVDRDQPQHF. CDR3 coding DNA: TGTGCCAGCAGCGTGGACAGGGATCAGCCCCAGCATTTT.

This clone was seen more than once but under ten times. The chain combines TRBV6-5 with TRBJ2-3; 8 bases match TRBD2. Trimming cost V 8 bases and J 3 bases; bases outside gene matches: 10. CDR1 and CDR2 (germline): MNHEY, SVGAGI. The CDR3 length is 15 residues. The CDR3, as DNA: TGTGCCAGCTCCTCCCGGCGGGGGGTGACAGATACGCAGTATTTT. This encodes CASSSRRGVTDTQYF.

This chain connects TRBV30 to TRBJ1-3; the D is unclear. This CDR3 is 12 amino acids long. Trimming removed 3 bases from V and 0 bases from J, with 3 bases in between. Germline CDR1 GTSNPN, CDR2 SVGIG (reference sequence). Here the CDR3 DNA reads TGTGCCTGGAGCTCCTCTGGAAACACCATATATTTT. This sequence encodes CAWSSSGNTIYF.

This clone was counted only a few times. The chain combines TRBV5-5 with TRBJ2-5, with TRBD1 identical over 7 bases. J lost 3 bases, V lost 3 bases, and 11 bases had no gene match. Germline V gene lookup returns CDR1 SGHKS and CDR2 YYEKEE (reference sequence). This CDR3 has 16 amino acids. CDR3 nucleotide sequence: TGTGCCAGCAGCTCGACCTCCAGGGGGAAGAAAGAGACCCAGTACTTC. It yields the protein CASSSTSRGKKETQYF.

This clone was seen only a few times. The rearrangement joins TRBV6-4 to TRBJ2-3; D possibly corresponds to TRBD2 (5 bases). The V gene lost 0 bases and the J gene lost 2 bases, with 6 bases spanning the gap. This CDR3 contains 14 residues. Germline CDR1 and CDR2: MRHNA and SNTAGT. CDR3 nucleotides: TGTGCCAGCAGTGACTCTAGCGACACAGATACGCAGTATTTT. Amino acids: CASSDSSDTDTQYF.

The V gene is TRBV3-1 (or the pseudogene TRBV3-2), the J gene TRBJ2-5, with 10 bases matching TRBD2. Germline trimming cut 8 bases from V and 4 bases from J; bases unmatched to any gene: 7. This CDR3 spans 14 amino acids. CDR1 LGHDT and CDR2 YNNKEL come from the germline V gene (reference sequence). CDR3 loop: CASGSGGAGETQYF. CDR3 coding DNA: TGTGCCAGCGGGAGCGGGGGGGCCGGAGAGACCCAGTACTTC.

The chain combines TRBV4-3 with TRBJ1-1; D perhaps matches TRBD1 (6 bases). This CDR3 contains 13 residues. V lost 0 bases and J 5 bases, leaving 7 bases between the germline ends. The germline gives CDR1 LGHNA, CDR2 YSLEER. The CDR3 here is CASSQDQGTEAFF. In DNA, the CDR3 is TGCGCCAGCAGCCAAGACCAGGGGACTGAAGCTTTCTTT.

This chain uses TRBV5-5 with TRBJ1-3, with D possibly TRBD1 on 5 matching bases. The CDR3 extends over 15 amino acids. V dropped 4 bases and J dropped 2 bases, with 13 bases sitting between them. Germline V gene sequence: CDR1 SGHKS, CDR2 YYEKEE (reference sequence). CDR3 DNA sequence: TGTGCCAGCAGCCCGTCAGGGTATGCTGGAAACACCATATATTTT. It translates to CASSPSGYAGNTIYF.

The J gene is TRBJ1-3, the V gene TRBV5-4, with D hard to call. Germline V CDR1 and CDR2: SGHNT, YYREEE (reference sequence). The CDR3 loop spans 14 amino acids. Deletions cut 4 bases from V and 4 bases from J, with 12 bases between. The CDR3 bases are TGTGCCAGCAGCCCCGGAGGATTCGGAAACACCATATATTTT. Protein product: CASSPGGFGNTIYF.

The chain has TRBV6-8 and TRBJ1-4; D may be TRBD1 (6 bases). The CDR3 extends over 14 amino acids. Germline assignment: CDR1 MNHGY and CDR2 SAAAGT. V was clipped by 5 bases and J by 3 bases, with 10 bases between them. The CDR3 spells CASSVQGPNEKLFF. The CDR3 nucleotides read TGTGCCAGCAGTGTACAGGGTCCTAATGAAAAACTGTTTTTT.

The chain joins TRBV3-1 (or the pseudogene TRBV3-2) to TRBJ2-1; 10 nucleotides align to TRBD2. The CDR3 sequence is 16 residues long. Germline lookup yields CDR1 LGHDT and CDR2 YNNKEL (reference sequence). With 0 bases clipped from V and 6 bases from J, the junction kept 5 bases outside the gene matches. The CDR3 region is CASSQEAGGPPNEQFF. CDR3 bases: TGTGCCAGCAGCCAAGAAGCGGGGGGGCCCCCCAATGAGCAGTTCTTC.

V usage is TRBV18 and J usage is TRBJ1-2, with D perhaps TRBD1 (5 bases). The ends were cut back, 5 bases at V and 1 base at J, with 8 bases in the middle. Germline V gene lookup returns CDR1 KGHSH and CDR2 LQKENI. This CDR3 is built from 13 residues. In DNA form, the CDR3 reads TGTGCCAGCTCATCAGACAGTAACTATGGCTACACCTTC. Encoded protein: CASSSDSNYGYTF.

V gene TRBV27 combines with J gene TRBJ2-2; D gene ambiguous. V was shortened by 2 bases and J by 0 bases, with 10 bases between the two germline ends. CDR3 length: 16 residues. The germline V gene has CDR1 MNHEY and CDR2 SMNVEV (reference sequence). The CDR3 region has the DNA TGTGCCAGCAGTTTAAAGTCTACCGCGAACACCGGGGAGCTGTTTTTT. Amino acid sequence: CASSLKSTANTGELFF.

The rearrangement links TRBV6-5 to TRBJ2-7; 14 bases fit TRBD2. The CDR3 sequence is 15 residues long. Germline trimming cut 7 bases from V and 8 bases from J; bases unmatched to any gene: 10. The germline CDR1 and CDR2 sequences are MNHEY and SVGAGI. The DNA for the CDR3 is TGTGCCAGCACCCAAGCGACTAGCGGGGGGGCAAAGCAGTACTTC. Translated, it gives CASTQATSGGAKQYF.

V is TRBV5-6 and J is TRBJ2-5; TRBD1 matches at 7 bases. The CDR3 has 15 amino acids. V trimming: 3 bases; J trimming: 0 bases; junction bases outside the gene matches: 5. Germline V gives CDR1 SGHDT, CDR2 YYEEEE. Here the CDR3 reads CASSSGTVYQETQYF. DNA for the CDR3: TGTGCCAGCAGCTCGGGGACAGTTTACCAAGAGACCCAGTACTTC. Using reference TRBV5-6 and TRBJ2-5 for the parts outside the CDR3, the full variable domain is DAGVTQSPTHLIKTRGQQVTLRCSPKSGHDTVSWYQQALGQGPQFIFQYYEEEERQRGNFPDRFSGHQFPNYSSELNVNALLLGDSALYLCASSSGTVYQETQYFGPGTRLLVL.

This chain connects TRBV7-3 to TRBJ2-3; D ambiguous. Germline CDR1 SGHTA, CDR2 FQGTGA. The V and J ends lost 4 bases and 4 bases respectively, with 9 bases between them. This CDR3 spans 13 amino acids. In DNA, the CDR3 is TGTGCCAGCAGCTCCACTCATTCAGATACGCAGTATTTT. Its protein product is CASSSTHSDTQYF.

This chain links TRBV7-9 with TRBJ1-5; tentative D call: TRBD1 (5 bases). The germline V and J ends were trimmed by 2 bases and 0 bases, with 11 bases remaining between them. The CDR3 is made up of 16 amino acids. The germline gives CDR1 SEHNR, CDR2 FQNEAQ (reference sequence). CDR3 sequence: CASSLFGGSSNQPQHF. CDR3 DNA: TGTGCCAGCAGCTTATTCGGGGGATCTAGCAATCAGCCCCAGCATTTT.

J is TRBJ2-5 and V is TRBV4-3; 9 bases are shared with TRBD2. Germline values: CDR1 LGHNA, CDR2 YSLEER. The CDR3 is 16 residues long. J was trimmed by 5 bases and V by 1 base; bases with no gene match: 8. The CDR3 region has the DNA TGCGCCAGCAGCCAAGGGGTAGCGGGGGCCGGGGAGACCCAGTACTTC. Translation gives CASSQGVAGAGETQYF.

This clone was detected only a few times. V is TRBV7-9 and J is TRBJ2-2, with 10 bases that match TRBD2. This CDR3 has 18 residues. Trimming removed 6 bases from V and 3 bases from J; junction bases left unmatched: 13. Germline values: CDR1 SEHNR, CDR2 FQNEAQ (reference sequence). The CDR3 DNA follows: TGTGCCAGCAGGCAGAGTAGGACTAGCGGAGCGTACACCGGGGAGCTGTTTTTT. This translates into CASRQSRTSGAYTGELFF.

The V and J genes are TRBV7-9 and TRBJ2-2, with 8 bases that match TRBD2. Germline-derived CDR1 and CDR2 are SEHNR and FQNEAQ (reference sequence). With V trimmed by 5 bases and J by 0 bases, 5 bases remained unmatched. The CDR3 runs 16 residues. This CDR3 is CASSRSGGTNTGELFF. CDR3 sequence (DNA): TGTGCCAGCAGCCGGAGCGGGGGAACGAACACCGGGGAGCTGTTTTTT.

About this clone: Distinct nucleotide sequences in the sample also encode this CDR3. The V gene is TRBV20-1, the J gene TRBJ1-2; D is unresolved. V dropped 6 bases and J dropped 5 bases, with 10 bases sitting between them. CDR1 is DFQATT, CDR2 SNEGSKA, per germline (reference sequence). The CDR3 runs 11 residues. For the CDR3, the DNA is TGCAGTGCCAGCTCAGGTTATGGCTACACCTTC. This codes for CSASSGYGYTF.